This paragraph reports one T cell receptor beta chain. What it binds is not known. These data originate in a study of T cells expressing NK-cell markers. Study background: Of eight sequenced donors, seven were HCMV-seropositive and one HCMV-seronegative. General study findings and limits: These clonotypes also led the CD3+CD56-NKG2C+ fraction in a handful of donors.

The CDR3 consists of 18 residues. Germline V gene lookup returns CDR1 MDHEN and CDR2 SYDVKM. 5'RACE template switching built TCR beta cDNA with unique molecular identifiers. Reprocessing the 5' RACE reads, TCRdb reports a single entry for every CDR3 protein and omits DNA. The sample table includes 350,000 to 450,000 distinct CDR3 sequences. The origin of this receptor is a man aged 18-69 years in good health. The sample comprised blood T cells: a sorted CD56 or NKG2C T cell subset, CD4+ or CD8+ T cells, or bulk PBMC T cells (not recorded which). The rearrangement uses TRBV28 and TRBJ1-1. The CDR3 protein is CASSTSTHIGDMNTEAFF.